Given below is one T cell receptor beta chain in context. The antigen is undetermined. The CDR3 spans 13 residues. V lost 6 bases and J 3 bases, leaving 12 bases between the germline ends. CDR1 is LNHDA and CDR2 is SQIVND in the germline V gene (reference sequence). At survey level, the immunoSEQ assay was run in its v3.0 version. Sequenced by immunoSEQ multiplex PCR; TCRdb stores in-frame clones only, minus some. The table lists around 19,000 clones, 82% of them singletons. These data originate in a study of long-term antiretroviral therapy in people with HIV. Amounts of about 0.85-10 million cryopreserved PBMC were held in the samples before DNA extraction. Whole-study findings and limits: Clonal expansions arising prior to ART prevailed in the repertoire at every time point. CDR3 length ranges were narrower in HIV repertoires than in controls.

The sample in question was unsorted PBMCs, obtained less than 2.5 years after starting antiretroviral therapy. The V call is TRBV19, the J call TRBJ2-7; D is perhaps TRBD2 (6 bases). The receptor was derived from a man between 35 and 55 years old with HIV. In DNA, the CDR3 is TGTGCCAGTAGGGAGGGGATGGACTACGAGCAGTACTTC. This gives the protein CASREGMDYEQYF.